The table lists the clone carrying this T cell receptor (beta chain) with a few counts. The antigen remains unidentified. Trimming removed 6 bases from V and 4 bases from J; junction bases left unmatched: 3. The length of the CDR3 is 12 residues. The V gene's germline CDR1 is MNHEY and CDR2 SMNVEV (reference sequence). Libraries were prepared by immunoSEQ multiplex PCR; TCRdb keeps only in-frame clonotypes and omits some of them. The sample consists of 8,500 to 14,000 clones, 77% of them appearing once. The data were taken from a study of OX40 agonist ivuxolimab in advanced cancers. Study overall: Patients were treated with ivuxolimab, an agonistic anti-OX40 (CD134) antibody. The dose-escalation cohort had hepatocellular carcinoma, melanoma, renal cell or head and neck cancer.

Autoimmune disease history or systemic immunosuppression was exclusionary. General study points: Some nonresponders likewise displayed low normalized T-cell clonal expansion.

The V and J genes are TRBV27 and TRBJ2-7; TRBD1 matches at 7 bases. The clonotype originates from an adult with an advanced solid tumor such as melanoma, head and neck, liver or kidney cancer. Specimen: CD4+ or CD8+ T cells sorted from blood, collected in a trial of the OX40 agonist ivuxolimab. In nucleotides, the CDR3 is TGTGCCAGCAGAGGGGACAGATACGAGCAGTACTTC. This gives the protein CASRGDRYEQYF.